One and the same sample provided the 9 T cell receptor beta chains below, sequenced in a study of a mutant IDH1 vaccine in newly diagnosed glioma. Time point given: week 47, end of study. Vaccine doses each comprised 300 ug of mutant IDH1 20-mer peptide, with topical imiquimod. Their cognate antigens are unknown. TCRdb keeps only in-frame clones here, not all; method: immunoSEQ multiplex PCR. The repertoire holds around 84,000 clones, with approximately 78% as singletons. Sequencing was performed on PBMCs, taken from a glioma patient whose treatment included an IDH1 peptide vaccine. Source of these receptors: a man aged 40-55 years with glioma.

This clone has just one count. The chain recombines TRBV9 with TRBJ2-7; TRBD2 might be the D (5 bases). Trimming removed 0 bases at V and 3 bases at J, with 7 bases between. CDR3 length: 13 residues. Germline V CDR1 and CDR2: SGDLS, YYNGEE. The chain's CDR3 is CASSVDEGYEQYF. DNA of the CDR3: TGTGCCAGCAGCGTAGACGAGGGCTACGAGCAGTACTTC.

This clone was counted a single time. The chain is built from TRBV10-3 and TRBJ1-2; TRBD1 is a possible D gene (5 bases). Germline V gene lookup returns CDR1 ENHRY and CDR2 SYGVKD. This CDR3 contains 13 residues. V lost 9 bases and J 4 bases, leaving 15 bases between the germline ends. The CDR3 sequence is CAIEDTKSYGYTF. DNA of the CDR3: TGTGCCATAGAGGACACCAAAAGCTATGGCTACACCTTC.

The sample holds one count of this clone. The V gene is TRBV7-2, the J gene TRBJ2-2; no clear D gene. This CDR3 region has 13 residues. Germline CDR1 SGHTA, CDR2 FQGNSA. V lost 5 bases and J 6 bases, leaving 10 bases between the germline ends. This chain's CDR3 is CASSGTGSGELFF. The CDR3 coding sequence is TGTGCCAGCAGCGGTACTGGCTCCGGGGAGCTGTTTTTT.

The V and J genes are TRBV6-5 and TRBJ1-4; TRBD1 aligns across 7 bases. Germline lookup yields CDR1 MNHEY and CDR2 SVGAGI. The CDR3 totals 14 residues. With V trimmed by 5 bases and J by 5 bases, 5 bases remained unmatched. CDR3 sequence reads: CASSLQGENEKLFF. For the CDR3, the DNA is TGTGCCAGCAGTCTCCAGGGGGAAAATGAAAAACTGTTTTTT.

V and J are TRBV6-5 and TRBJ2-7; D gene uncertain. The V end lost 5 bases, the J end lost 3 bases, and 14 bases lay between the germline ends. CDR3 length: 14 amino acids. CDR1 and CDR2 from the germline V gene are MNHEY and SVGAGI. CDR3 DNA: TGTGCCAGCAGTGACGGGCGACTCCTCTACGAGCAGTACTTC. Translation gives CASSDGRLLYEQYF.

The chain uses TRBV4-3 and TRBJ2-3; TRBD1 might be the D (5 bases). Per germline, CDR1 LGHNA and CDR2 YSLEER. This CDR3 has 17 amino acids. Trimming removed 0 bases from V and 6 bases from J, with 19 bases in between. The CDR3 region is CASSQDVEAGLEDTQYF. The CDR3 DNA reads as TGCGCCAGCAGCCAAGATGTTGAGGCAGGGTTGGAGGATACGCAGTATTTT.

The rearrangement links TRBV6-1 to TRBJ2-1; D ambiguous. The V gene lost 0 bases and the J gene lost 10 bases, with 7 bases spanning the gap. CDR3 size: 12 residues. Per the germline V gene, CDR1 is MNHNS and CDR2 is SASEGT. CDR3 DNA: TGTGCCAGCAGTGAAGCGCTGGCAGAGCAGTTCTTC. Protein sequence: CASSEALAEQFF.

The chain uses TRBV6-6 and TRBJ1-5, with D perhaps matching TRBD1 (5 bases). Looked up from germline, CDR1 is MNHNY and CDR2 is SVGAGI (reference sequence). Trimming removed 2 bases from V and 5 bases from J, with 10 bases in between. This CDR3 has 14 residues. CDR3 nucleotide sequence: TGTGCCAGCAGTTACATAGGGGACCATCAGCCCCAGCATTTT. Amino acids: CASSYIGDHQPQHF.

The chain employs TRBV28 and TRBJ2-7, with TRBD1 identical over 10 bases. Germline V gene sequence: CDR1 MDHEN, CDR2 SYDVKM. J was trimmed by 2 bases and V by 7 bases; bases with no gene match: 11. The CDR3 loop spans 16 amino acids. The CDR3 is CASNTVGDRGPYEQYF. CDR3 bases: TGTGCCAGCAACACGGTGGGAGACAGGGGGCCCTACGAGCAGTACTTC.